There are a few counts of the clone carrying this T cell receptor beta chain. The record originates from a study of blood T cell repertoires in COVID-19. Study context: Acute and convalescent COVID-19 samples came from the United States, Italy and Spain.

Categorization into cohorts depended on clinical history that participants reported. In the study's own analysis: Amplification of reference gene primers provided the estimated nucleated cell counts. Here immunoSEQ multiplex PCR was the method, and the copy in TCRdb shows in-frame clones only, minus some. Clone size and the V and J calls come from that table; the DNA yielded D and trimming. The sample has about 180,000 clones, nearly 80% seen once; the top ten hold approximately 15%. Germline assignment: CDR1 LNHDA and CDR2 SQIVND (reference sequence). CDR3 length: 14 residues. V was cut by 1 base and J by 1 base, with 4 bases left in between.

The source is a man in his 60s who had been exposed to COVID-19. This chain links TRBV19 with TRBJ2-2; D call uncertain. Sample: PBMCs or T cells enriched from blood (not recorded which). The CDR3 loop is CASSIAGNTGELFF. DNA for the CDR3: TGTGCCAGTAGTATAGCAGGGAACACCGGGGAGCTGTTTTTT.